This TCR beta chain was retrieved from a study of T cell repertoires in cytomegalovirus infection. Study context: Matching HLA type, along with CMV infection, was indicated by public TCR beta signatures. Study-level findings and limits: Ex vivo responses were dominated by HLA-C-restricted CMV-specific TCR beta clonotypes. Using cumulative public TCR beta family frequency, the authors identified those who carried CMV together with the relevant HLA.

The ends were cut back, 0 bases at V and 0 bases at J, with 15 bases in the middle. CDR3 length: 18 residues. Germline V gives CDR1 MNHNS, CDR2 SASEGT. This clonotype was counted only a few times. Its target is not known. TCRdb redid the calling of the reads with MiXCR, one entry per CDR3 protein. Here the sample spans some 180,000 distinct CDR3 sequences, approximately 18% being singletons. This sequence joins TRBV6-1 and TRBJ2-1; perhaps TRBD1 as D (6 bases). Sequencing was performed on CD8+ T cells from PBMCs. The TCR sequence derives from a human donor in good health (CMV status not recorded). Some clones in this sample may be carry-over from other donors' samples. CDR3 region: CASSEAPQGLSSYNEQFF. DNA of the CDR3: TGTGCCAGCAGTGAAGCCCCACAGGGCTTAAGCTCCTACAATGAGCAGTTCTTC.